This T cell receptor (beta chain) originates from a study of regulatory T cells in long-lasting Graves disease. Construction of TCR beta libraries relied on iRepertoire HTBI primers and on Arm-PCR targeting CDR3 regions. TCRdb re-analysed the multiplex PCR reads in MiXCR, keeping a single row per CDR3 protein. The table has 420,000 or so distinct CDR3 sequences, 23% seen once. Comments on this clonotype: Antigen unknown.

Regarding the study as a whole: Persistent disease favored TRBV28, TRBJ1-2 and TRBJ2-5.

This sample's time point: persistent/refractory GD, antithyroid drugs over 5 years with positive TRAb. With RNA extracted from PBMCs as input, the TCR library was made. The collection involved drawing approximately 9.9 milliliters of peripheral blood into EDTA tubes. Trimming took 1 base from V and 1 from J, leaving 7 bases between them. The germline gives CDR1 SEHNR, CDR2 FQNEAQ (reference sequence). There are 14 residues in the CDR3. The chain uses TRBV7-9 and TRBJ1-1; unclear D gene. Material: peripheral blood mononuclear cells (PBMCs), obtained when the disease was refractory, from a patient treated with antithyroid drugs. This TCR was recovered from a female donor with Graves disease. The CDR3: CASSLGVENTEAFF. In DNA, the CDR3 is TGTGCCAGCAGCTTAGGGGTTGAGAACACTGAAGCTTTCTTT.